This TCR beta chain was obtained from a study of T-cell reconstitution after alpha-beta-depleted transplantation in children. This clonotype was observed a few times. Its antigen is currently unknown. Study-level points and caveats: Roughly two months post-transplant, alpha-beta T cells reportedly originated from several hundred graft clones that had expanded. One year post-transplant, T-cell counts and diversity were largely derived from T cells produced anew. It was surviving recipient T cells and thymic progenitors that gave some patients high TCRbeta diversity at day 60.

The junction had 4 bases not matched to a gene; V was cut back by 7 bases and J by 7 bases. The CDR3 totals 12 residues. Germline V gene sequence: CDR1 DFQATT, CDR2 SNEGSKA (reference sequence). Molecular barcoding with unique molecular identifiers was used for the TCRbeta library. From the PCR reads, TCRdb called clonotypes with MiXCR, one entry per CDR3 protein. The sample lists 490,000 or so distinct CDR3 sequences; under 12% were seen once. The V gene is TRBV20-1, the J gene TRBJ2-5; 12 bases map to TRBD2. Sequences were derived from PBMCs, sampled before TCRalphabeta/CD19-depleted stem cell transplant. The sequence was obtained from a child aged 2 to 10 with inherited bone marrow failure, due to receive a stem cell transplant. The CDR3 protein is CSVPTSGRTQYF. The CDR3 DNA reads as TGCAGTGTTCCGACTAGCGGGAGGACCCAGTACTTC.